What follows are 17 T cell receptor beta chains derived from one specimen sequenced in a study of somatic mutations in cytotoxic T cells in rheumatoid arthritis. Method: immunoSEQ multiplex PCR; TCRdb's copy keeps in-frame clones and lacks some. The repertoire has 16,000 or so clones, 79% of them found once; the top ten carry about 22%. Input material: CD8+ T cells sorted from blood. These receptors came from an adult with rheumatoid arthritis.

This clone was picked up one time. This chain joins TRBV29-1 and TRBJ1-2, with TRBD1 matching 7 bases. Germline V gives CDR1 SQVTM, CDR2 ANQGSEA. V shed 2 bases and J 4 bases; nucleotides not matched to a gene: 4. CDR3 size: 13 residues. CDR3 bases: TGCAGCGTTGAATCCGGGACAGCCTATGGCTACACCTTC. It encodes CSVESGTAYGYTF.

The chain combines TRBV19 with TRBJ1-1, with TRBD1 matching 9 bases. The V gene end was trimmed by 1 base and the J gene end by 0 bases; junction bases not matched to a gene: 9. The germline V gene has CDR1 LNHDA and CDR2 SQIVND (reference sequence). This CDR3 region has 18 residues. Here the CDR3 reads CASSIALTGGSMNTEAFF. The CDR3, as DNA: TGTGCCAGTAGTATAGCCCTGACAGGGGGTTCCATGAACACTGAAGCTTTCTTT.

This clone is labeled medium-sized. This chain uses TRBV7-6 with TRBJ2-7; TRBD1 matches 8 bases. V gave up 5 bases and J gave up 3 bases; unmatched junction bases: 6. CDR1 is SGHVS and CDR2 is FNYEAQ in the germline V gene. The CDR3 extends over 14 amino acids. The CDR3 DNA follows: TGTGCCAGCAGCCTCACAGGGGGAGACTACGAGCAGTACTTC. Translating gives CASSLTGGDYEQYF.

CDR3: CASSLAGSSSYEQYF. CDR3 bases: TGTGCCAGCAGCTTAGCCGGTTCTAGCTCCTACGAGCAGTACTTC. V is TRBV7-2 and J is TRBJ2-7, with unresolved D. Between the trimmed V and J ends, which lost 0 bases and 0 bases, there was a span of 9 bases. The CDR3 runs 15 residues. Germline lookup yields CDR1 SGHTA and CDR2 FQGNSA.

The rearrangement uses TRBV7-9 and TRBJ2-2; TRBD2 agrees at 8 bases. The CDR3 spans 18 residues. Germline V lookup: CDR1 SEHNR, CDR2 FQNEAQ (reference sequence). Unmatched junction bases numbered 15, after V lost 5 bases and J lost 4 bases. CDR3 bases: TGTGCCAGCAGCGTCCTGCCGGGACTAGGTTCGGGCACCGGGGAGCTGTTTTTT. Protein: CASSVLPGLGSGTGELFF.

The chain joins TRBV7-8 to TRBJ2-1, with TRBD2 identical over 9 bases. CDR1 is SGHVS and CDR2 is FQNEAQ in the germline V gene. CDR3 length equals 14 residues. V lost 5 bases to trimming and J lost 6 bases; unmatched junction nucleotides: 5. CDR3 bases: TGTGCCAGCAGCCTGGGACTAGCCATCAATGAGCAGTTCTTC. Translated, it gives CASSLGLAINEQFF.

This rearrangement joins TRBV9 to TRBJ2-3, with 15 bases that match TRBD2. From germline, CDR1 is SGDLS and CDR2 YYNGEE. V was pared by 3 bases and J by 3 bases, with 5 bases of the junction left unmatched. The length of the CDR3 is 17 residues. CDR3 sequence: CASSGGLAGGRTDTQYF. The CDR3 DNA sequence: TGTGCCAGCAGCGGGGGACTAGCGGGAGGTAGGACAGATACGCAGTATTTT.

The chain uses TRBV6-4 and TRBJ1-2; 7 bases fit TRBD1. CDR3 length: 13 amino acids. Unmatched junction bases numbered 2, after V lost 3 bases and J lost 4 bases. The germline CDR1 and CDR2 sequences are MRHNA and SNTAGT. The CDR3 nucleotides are TGTGCCAGCAGTGAGGGGGACAGCTATGGCTACACCTTC. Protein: CASSEGDSYGYTF.

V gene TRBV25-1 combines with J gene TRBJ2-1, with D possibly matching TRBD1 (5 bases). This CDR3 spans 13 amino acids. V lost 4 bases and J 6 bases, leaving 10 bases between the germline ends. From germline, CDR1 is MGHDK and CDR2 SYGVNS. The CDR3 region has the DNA TGTGCCAGCAGTGTTGGGGCCAGCAATGAGCAGTTCTTC. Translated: CASSVGASNEQFF.

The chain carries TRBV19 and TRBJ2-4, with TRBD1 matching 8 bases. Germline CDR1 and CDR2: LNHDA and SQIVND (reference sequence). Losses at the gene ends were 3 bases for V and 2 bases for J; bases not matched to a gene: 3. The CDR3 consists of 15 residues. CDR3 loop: CASSMGDRSKNIQYF. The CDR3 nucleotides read TGTGCCAGTAGTATGGGGGACAGGTCCAAAAACATTCAGTACTTC.

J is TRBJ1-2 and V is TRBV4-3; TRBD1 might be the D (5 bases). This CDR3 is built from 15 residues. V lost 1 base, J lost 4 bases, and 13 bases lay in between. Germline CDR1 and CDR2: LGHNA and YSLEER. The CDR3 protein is CASSQGGRDSYGYTF. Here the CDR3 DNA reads TGCGCCAGCAGCCAAGGGGGTAGGGACTCCTATGGCTACACCTTC.

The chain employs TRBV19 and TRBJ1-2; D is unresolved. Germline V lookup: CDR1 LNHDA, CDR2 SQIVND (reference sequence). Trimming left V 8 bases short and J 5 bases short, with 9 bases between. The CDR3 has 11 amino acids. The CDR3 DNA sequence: TGTGCCAGTGGACGGATATATGGCTACACCTTC. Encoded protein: CASGRIYGYTF.

The CDR3 sequence: CASSRGVDEQFF. Here the CDR3 DNA reads TGTGCCAGTAGCAGGGGGGTAGATGAGCAGTTCTTC. The chain links TRBV19 to TRBJ2-1; D may be TRBD1 (7 bases). Deletions cut 6 bases from V and 8 bases from J, with 11 bases between. CDR1 LNHDA and CDR2 SQIVND come from the germline V gene (reference sequence). This CDR3 has 12 residues. The variable domain in full, with the rest retrieved from reference TRBV19 and TRBJ2-1, is DGGITQSPKYLFRKEGQNVTLSCEQNLNHDAMYWYRQDPGQGLRLIYYSQIVNDFQKGDIAEGYSVSREKKESFPLTVTSAQKNPTAFYLCASSRGVDEQFFGPGTRLTVL.

In DNA, the CDR3 is TGTGCCAGCGGGGGGTCCTTTCAAGAGACCCAGTACTTC. It encodes CASGGSFQETQYF. V and J are TRBV2 and TRBJ2-5; possible D gene TRBD2, 6 bases. Germline CDR1 is SNHLY and CDR2 is FYNNEI. This CDR3 region has 13 residues. V was cut by 8 bases and J by 2 bases, with 12 bases left in between.

The CDR3 bases are TGCGCCAGCAGCCAAGGCACCGGGACAGGGTCCCTCACCCAGTACTTC. This gives the protein CASSQGTGTGSLTQYF. The V call is TRBV4-3, the J call TRBJ2-5; 9 bases map to TRBD1. The germline V gene encodes CDR1 LGHNA and CDR2 YSLEER. This CDR3 has 16 residues. With V trimmed by 1 base and J by 8 bases, 11 bases remained unmatched.

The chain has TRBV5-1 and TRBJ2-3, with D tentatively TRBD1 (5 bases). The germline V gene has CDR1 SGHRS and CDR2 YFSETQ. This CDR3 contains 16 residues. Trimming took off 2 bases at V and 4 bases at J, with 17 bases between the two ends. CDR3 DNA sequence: TGCGCCAGCAGCTTTCTAGGGGTGAATTCCGCAGATACGCAGTATTTT. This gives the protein CASSFLGVNSADTQYF.

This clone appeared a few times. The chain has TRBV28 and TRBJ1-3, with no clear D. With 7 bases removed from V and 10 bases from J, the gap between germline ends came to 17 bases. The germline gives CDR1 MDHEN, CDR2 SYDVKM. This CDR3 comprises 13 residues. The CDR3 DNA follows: TGTGCCAGCACCCTCCGGACGCCGAGGACCATATATTTT. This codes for CASTLRTPRTIYF.